This T cell receptor (beta chain) was captured by sequencing in a study of cytotoxic CD8 clonotypes in ibrutinib-treated CLL. The method was immunoSEQ multiplex PCR; TCRdb's version includes in-frame clones alone and lacks a portion of them. The sample includes 250,000 to 350,000 clones, more than 70% of them seen just once. The source material was PBMCs, sampled at disease progression, from a patient treated with ibrutinib. The TCR originated in a human donor with chronic lymphocytic leukemia.

CDR3 residues: CASTGGTYEQYF. The DNA for the CDR3 is TGTGCCAGCACTGGAGGGACCTACGAGCAGTACTTC. The chain links TRBV6-5 to TRBJ2-7, with D tentatively TRBD2 (6 bases). V was clipped by 7 bases and J by 2 bases, with 9 bases between them. The germline gives CDR1 MNHEY, CDR2 SVGAGI. The CDR3 is 12 amino acids.